The 20 T cell receptor beta chains reported below all come from one sample, sequenced in a study of OX40 agonist ivuxolimab in advanced cancers. The library was built by means of the immunoSEQ multiplex PCR assay. The table comes from immuneACCESS by way of TCRdb, which keeps in-frame sequences with V and J called. Part of the clones is missing from these tables; in studies checked, under half for an unresolved V gene and the rest for unknown reasons. Within this sample are roughly 96,000 clones, with under 90% of them counted one time only. Jointly, the top ten make up roughly 6% of the sample. Sequenced here: CD4+ or CD8+ T cells sorted from blood, sampled in a trial of the OX40 agonist ivuxolimab. The receptors originated from an adult with an advanced solid tumor such as melanoma, head and neck, liver or kidney cancer.

The chain uses TRBV5-1 and TRBJ2-7, with a possible D match to TRBD1 (5 bases). CDR3 size: 14 residues. V lost 1 base and J 2 bases, leaving 10 bases between the germline ends. Germline-derived CDR1 and CDR2 are SGHRS and YFSETQ. CDR3 residues: CASSLSGAPYEQYF. Written as DNA, the CDR3 is TGCGCCAGCAGCTTGAGTGGGGCCCCCTACGAGCAGTACTTC.

This clone occurred once. The chain is built from TRBV27 and TRBJ2-3; the match to TRBD2 covers 7 bases. V lost 7 bases, J lost 6 bases, and 10 bases stayed unmatched. In germline, CDR1 is MNHEY, CDR2 SMNVEV (reference sequence). The CDR3 length is 14 residues. CDR3 sequence (DNA): TGTGCCAGCACACGCGGGGGTTCATTGGATACGCAGTATTTT. It specifies CASTRGGSLDTQYF.

This chain connects TRBV21-1 to TRBJ2-7; the DNA was not used to check the table's D call, TRBD1. TRBV21-1 is an annotated pseudogene. The length of the CDR3 is 17 residues. The CDR3 reads CAPPPDRGPSHSYEQYF. As DNA, the CDR3 is TGTGCCCCCCCACCGGACAGGGGTCCTAGTCATTCCTACGAGCAGTACTTC.

This clone occurred a few times. The chain uses TRBV4-1 and TRBJ1-5; D gene ambiguous. This CDR3 is 17 amino acids long. The germline V gene has CDR1 MGHRA and CDR2 YSYEKL. The germline V and J ends were trimmed by 0 bases and 0 bases, with 12 bases remaining between them. The chain's CDR3 is CASSQEFRSFSNQPQHF. The CDR3 nucleotides read TGCGCCAGCAGCCAAGAATTTCGTAGTTTTAGCAATCAGCCCCAGCATTTT.

V gene TRBV7-9 combines with J gene TRBJ2-7, with unresolved D. This CDR3 is built from 16 residues. The V gene's germline CDR1 is SEHNR and CDR2 FQNEAQ (reference sequence). Trimming pared 0 bases from V and 0 bases from J, leaving 12 bases between. The CDR3 sequence is CASSLASVRFSYEQYF. The CDR3 nucleotides are TGTGCCAGCAGCTTAGCTTCTGTGCGGTTCTCCTACGAGCAGTACTTC.

The chain is built from TRBV21-1 and TRBJ2-7; the table's D call, TRBD1, has no DNA check behind it. TRBV21-1 is listed as a pseudogene. The CDR3 spans 17 residues. CDR3 protein: CASTLGPNRGLSYEQYF. CDR3 nucleotide sequence: TGTGCCAGCACCCTAGGCCCCAACAGGGGGCTATCCTACGAGCAGTACTTC.

The V gene is TRBV7-9, the J gene TRBJ2-2, with a weak D call TRBD2 (5 bases). This CDR3 spans 13 amino acids. Germline V gives CDR1 SEHNR, CDR2 FQNEAQ (reference sequence). The V and J ends lost 4 bases and 5 bases respectively, with 8 bases between them. CDR3 bases: TGTGCCAGCAGCTGGACTGTTACCGGGGAGCTGTTTTTT. This sequence encodes CASSWTVTGELFF.

In DNA form, the CDR3 reads TGTGCCAGCAGCTTAGCGAGCGGGGGCAATTACGAGCAGTACTTC. Translated: CASSLASGGNYEQYF. The J gene is TRBJ2-7, the V gene TRBV7-8; 8 positions agree with TRBD2. V lost 0 bases, J lost 4 bases, and 5 bases stayed unmatched. The CDR3 covers 15 residues. CDR1 and CDR2 from the germline V gene are SGHVS and FQNEAQ.

This rearrangement joins TRBV7-9 to TRBJ1-3; the D gene is possibly TRBD1 (5 bases). This CDR3 contains 15 residues. The V end was cut by 4 bases, the J end by 2 bases, with 12 bases between. The germline gives CDR1 SEHNR, CDR2 FQNEAQ (reference sequence). The CDR3 nucleotides read TGTGCCAGCAGCTCCGAGGGGAGGGCTGGAAACACCATATATTTT. It encodes CASSSEGRAGNTIYF.

J is TRBJ2-1 and V is TRBV15; 10 nucleotides line up with TRBD2. The CDR3 is 16 amino acids. Germline CDR1 is LNHNV and CDR2 is YYDKDF (reference sequence). With V trimmed by 3 bases and J by 2 bases, 4 bases remained unmatched. CDR3 coding DNA: TGTGCCACCAGCAGGGGAGCGGGGGGGGCCTACAATGAGCAGTTCTTC. This sequence encodes CATSRGAGGAYNEQFF. Filled out from reference TRBV15 and TRBJ2-1, the complete variable domain reads DAMVIQNPRYQVTQFGKPVTLSCSQTLNHNVMYWYQQKSSQAPKLLFHYYDKDFNNEADTPDNFQSRRPNTSFCFLDIRSPGLGDTAMYLCATSRGAGGAYNEQFFGPGTRLTVL.

This sequence joins TRBV6-5 and TRBJ1-1, with TRBD1 matching 7 bases. The CDR3 is 14 amino acids. V lost 4 bases, J lost 0 bases, and 2 bases stayed unmatched. Germline CDR1 is MNHEY and CDR2 is SVGAGI. The CDR3 DNA is TGTGCCAGCAGTTTAAGGGGGCTGAACACTGAAGCTTTCTTT. It specifies CASSLRGLNTEAFF.

This clone was seen a single time. Mismatch with germline at one junction end may stem from a read error. The chain joins TRBV5-8 to TRBJ1-2, with 12 bases identical to TRBD1. CDR1 and CDR2 from the germline V gene are SGHTS and YDEGEE. The CDR3 is 16 residues long. For the CDR3, the DNA is TGCGCCAGCAGCCAAGAGGGACAGGGGGCGGACTATGGCTACACCTTC. Protein: CASSQEGQGADYGYTF.

This chain uses TRBV10-1 with TRBJ2-2; the D is unclear. This CDR3 has 16 amino acids. V lost 6 bases, J lost 1 base, and 15 bases lay in between. Germline V gives CDR1 WNHNN, CDR2 SYGVQD (reference sequence). The CDR3 DNA sequence: TGCGCCAGCAGCGAGAACCCGGCAGGGAACACCGGGGAGCTGTTTTTT. This translates into CASSENPAGNTGELFF.

The rearrangement uses TRBV28 and TRBJ2-2, with a possible D match to TRBD2 (6 bases). Germline V lookup: CDR1 MDHEN, CDR2 SYDVKM. The ends were cut back, 3 bases at V and 1 base at J, with 6 bases in the middle. This CDR3 has 14 residues. In DNA, the CDR3 is TGTGCCAGCAGTTTTAGCGGGAACACCGGGGAGCTGTTTTTT. It codes for CASSFSGNTGELFF.

The rearrangement uses TRBV19 and TRBJ1-1, with D tentatively TRBD1 (6 bases). The CDR3 has 14 residues. The V end lost 8 bases, the J end lost 5 bases, and 18 bases lay between the germline ends. CDR1 is LNHDA, CDR2 SQIVND, per germline (reference sequence). The CDR3 nucleotides read TGTGCCAGTGAGGGGGTAGGGGAAAGGACTGAAGCTTTCTTT. It encodes CASEGVGERTEAFF.

The chain carries TRBV7-9 and TRBJ1-2; maybe TRBD1 (5 bases). Germline-derived CDR1 and CDR2 are SEHNR and FQNEAQ (reference sequence). This CDR3 has 14 amino acids. Trimming stripped 1 base from V and 2 bases from J, with 8 bases between. DNA for the CDR3: TGTGCCAGCAGCTTAGTGGGGCCCAACTATGGCTACACCTTC. This gives the protein CASSLVGPNYGYTF.

This clone was seen once. The chain joins TRBV4-3 to TRBJ2-1; 8 bases line up with TRBD2. The V and J ends lost 1 base and 5 bases, in that order; junction bases with no gene match: 7. This CDR3 region has 16 residues. Germline V gives CDR1 LGHNA, CDR2 YSLEER. The DNA of the CDR3 is TGCGCCAGCAGCCAAGTGGGCACTAGCGGCCACAATGAGCAGTTCTTC. Protein product: CASSQVGTSGHNEQFF.

As to this clone: The same CDR3 also results from other DNA sequences found in this sample. The chain has TRBV7-9 and TRBJ2-3; D gene ambiguous. Trimming took off 1 base at V and 1 base at J, with 0 bases between the two ends. CDR1 and CDR2 from the germline V gene are SEHNR and FQNEAQ (reference sequence). The CDR3 is 12 residues long. The CDR3 DNA reads as TGTGCCAGCAGCTTAGGCACAGATACGCAGTATTTT. Its translation is CASSLGTDTQYF.

The rearrangement uses TRBV1 and TRBJ2-1; the D call in the table, TRBD2, was not verified against the DNA. TRBV1 is a recognized pseudogene. This CDR3 has 16 residues. The CDR3 DNA sequence: TGCACCAGTGGGACTAGCGGGAGGGCCGGATACAATGAGCAGTTCTTC. Residues: CTSGTSGRAGYNEQFF.

The gene calls are TRBV5-1 and TRBJ2-7; D gene uncertain. V lost 5 bases to trimming and J lost 1 base, with 13 bases between them. Germline V gene sequence: CDR1 SGHRS, CDR2 YFSETQ. This CDR3 comprises 14 residues. This CDR3 is CASRPLTVSYEQYF. CDR3 bases: TGCGCCAGCAGACCACTTACAGTATCCTACGAGCAGTACTTC.